This TCR beta chain was identified in a study of beta chain features in type 1 diabetes. Study-wide results and caveats: The similarity of naive, central memory and Treg TCRB repertoires appeared greater among patients than among healthy donors.

The sample holds a few counts of this clone. Its target is unknown. The authors reverse transcribed all of the isolated RNA, so sequencing captured expressed TCRB transcripts. The repertoire was sequenced with immunoSEQ multiplex PCR; TCRdb's copy has only in-frame clones and lacks some. The sample lists about 300,000 clones; under 8.5% were seen once. Heparinised blood was drawn once per donor, averaging around 120 mL. Isolation of CD4+ naive, central memory, regulatory and stem cell-like memory cells was achieved by sorting via CD45RO/CCR7/CD25/CD127/CD95/CD27. The CDR3 is 13 amino acids. Per germline, CDR1 SGDLS and CDR2 YYNGEE. V was pared by 4 bases and J by 3 bases, with 9 bases between.

The source material was central memory CD4+ T cells from blood. This clonotype was sampled from a woman between 18 and 29 years old in good health. The V call is TRBV9, the J call TRBJ2-3, with D perhaps matching TRBD1 (5 bases). The chain's CDR3 is CASSSQGTDTQYF. In DNA form, the CDR3 reads TGTGCCAGCAGCTCCCAGGGAACAGATACGCAGTATTTT.